This T cell receptor beta chain was captured in a study of T-cell memory formation after mild COVID-19. TCRdb used MiXCR to reprocess the 5' RACE reads, holding one entry per CDR3 protein. The sample lists 120,000 to 150,000 distinct CDR3 sequences, about 6% occurring once. V gave up 4 bases and J gave up 6 bases; unmatched junction bases: 11. Germline assignment: CDR1 SGHKS and CDR2 YYEKEE (reference sequence). The CDR3 extends over 16 amino acids. Sequenced sample: PBMCs or a T cell subset sorted from them (not recorded which). The chain links TRBV5-5 to TRBJ2-7, with 12 bases aligning to TRBD2. The TCR originated in an adult woman who had mild COVID-19 (a few samples of this study predate the infection). Cell type and time point are not known. CDR3 DNA: TGTGCCAGCAGCCATTCTAGCGGGAGGGCCCAGTTCGAGCAGTACTTC. This codes for CASSHSSGRAQFEQYF.